This T cell receptor beta chain was retrieved from a study of T cell responses to AZD1222 COVID-19 vaccine. Across the study: Recipients boosted at about 4 weeks or about 12 weeks are pooled. Findings and caveats of the study: The donor cohort was predominantly white British with a female majority, and clonal diversity may have been underestimated. Spike regions recognized by vaccine-associated CD4 TCRs spanned the protein, led by 160-218 and 743-854. A rise in Spike-specific TCR breadth and depth followed two AZD1222 doses.

The CDR3 covers 15 residues. The V end was cut by 0 bases, the J end by 4 bases, with 12 bases between. CDR1 is LGHDT, CDR2 YNNKEL, per germline (reference sequence). Regarding this clone: Antigen: not known.

Assay used: immunoSEQ multiplex PCR; TCRdb lists only in-frame clones, some missing. Of 130,000 or so clones in the sample, 90% were seen once. The chain joins TRBV3-1 (or the pseudogene TRBV3-2) to TRBJ1-2; TRBD1 is a possible D gene (6 bases). The clonotype comes from an adult in good health. Specimen: peripheral blood, collected on day 0 of AZD1222 vaccination. The CDR3 DNA sequence: TGTGCCAGCAGCCAAGAGGGGGGCCGCGCCTATGGCTACACCTTC. This translates into CASSQEGGRAYGYTF.